This T cell receptor (beta chain) was documented in a study of cytotoxic CD8 clonotypes in ibrutinib-treated CLL. CDR1 MDHEN and CDR2 SYDVKM come from the germline V gene. The CDR3 covers 14 residues. Trimming left V 2 bases short and J 8 bases short, with 15 bases between. Sequencing was performed with immunoSEQ multiplex PCR; in TCRdb, only in-frame clones are kept and a portion is missing. The sample lists 50,000 to 60,000 clones; approximately 87% were seen once. The chain is built from TRBV28 and TRBJ1-2; D remains ambiguous. This sample comprised PBMCs, obtained after 24 months of ibrutinib treatment. The receptor comes from a human donor with chronic lymphocytic leukemia. This chain's CDR3 is CASSLPTAPRGYTF. In nucleotides, the CDR3 is TGTGCCAGCAGTTTACCCACAGCGCCCCGGGGCTACACCTTC.